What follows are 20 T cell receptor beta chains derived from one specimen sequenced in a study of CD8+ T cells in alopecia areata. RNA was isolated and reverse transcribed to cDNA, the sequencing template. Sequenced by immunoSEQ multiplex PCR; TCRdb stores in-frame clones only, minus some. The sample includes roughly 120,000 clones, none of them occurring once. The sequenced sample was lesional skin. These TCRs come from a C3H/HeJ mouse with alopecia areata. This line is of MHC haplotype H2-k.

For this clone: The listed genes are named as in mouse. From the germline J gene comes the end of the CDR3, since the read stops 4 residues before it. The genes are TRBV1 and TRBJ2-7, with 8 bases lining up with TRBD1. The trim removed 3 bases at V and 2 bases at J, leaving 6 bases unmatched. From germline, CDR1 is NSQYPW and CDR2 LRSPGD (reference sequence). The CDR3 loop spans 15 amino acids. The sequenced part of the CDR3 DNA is TGCACCTGCAGTGCCCTCGGGACAGGCCCCTAT. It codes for CTCSALGTGPY. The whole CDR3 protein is CTCSALGTGPYEQYF.

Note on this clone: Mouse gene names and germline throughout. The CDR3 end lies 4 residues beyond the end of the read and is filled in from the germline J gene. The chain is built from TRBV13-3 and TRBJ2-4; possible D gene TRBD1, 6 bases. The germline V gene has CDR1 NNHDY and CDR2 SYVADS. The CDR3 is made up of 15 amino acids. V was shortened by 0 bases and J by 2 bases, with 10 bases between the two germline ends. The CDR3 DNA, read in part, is TGTGCCAGCAGTGATGCAGGGGTAGCTCAAAAC. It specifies CASSDAGVAQN. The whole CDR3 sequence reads CASSDAGVAQNTLYF.

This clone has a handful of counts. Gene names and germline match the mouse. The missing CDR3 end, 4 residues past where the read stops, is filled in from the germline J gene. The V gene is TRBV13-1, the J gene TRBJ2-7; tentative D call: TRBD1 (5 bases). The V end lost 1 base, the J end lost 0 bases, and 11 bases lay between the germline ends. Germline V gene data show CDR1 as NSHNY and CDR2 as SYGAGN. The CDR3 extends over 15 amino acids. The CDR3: CASSDQEDNSYEQYF. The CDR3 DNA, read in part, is TGTGCCAGCAGTGATCAAGAGGACAACTCCTAT.

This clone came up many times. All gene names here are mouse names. The CDR3 DNA, read in part, is TGTGCCAGCAGTGATGCTGGGGGGGTCAACTATGCT. Translation: CASSDAGGVNYA. The entire CDR3 reads CASSDAGGVNYAEQFF. This sequence joins TRBV13-3 and TRBJ2-1; 9 bases align to TRBD2. The CDR3 end is not reached by the read, which stops 4 residues before it; the germline J gene fills it in. The V and J ends lost 0 bases and 1 base, in that order; junction bases with no gene match: 2. Per the germline V gene, CDR1 is NNHDY and CDR2 is SYVADS. The CDR3 is 16 residues long.

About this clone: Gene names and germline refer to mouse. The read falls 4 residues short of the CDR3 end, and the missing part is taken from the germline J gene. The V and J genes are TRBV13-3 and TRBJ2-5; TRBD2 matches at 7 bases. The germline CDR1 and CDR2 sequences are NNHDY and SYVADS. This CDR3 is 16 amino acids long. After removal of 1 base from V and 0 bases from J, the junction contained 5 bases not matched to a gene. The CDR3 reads CASSDMGGDNQDTQYF. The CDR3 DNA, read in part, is TGTGCCAGCAGTGATATGGGGGGTGATAACCAAGAC.

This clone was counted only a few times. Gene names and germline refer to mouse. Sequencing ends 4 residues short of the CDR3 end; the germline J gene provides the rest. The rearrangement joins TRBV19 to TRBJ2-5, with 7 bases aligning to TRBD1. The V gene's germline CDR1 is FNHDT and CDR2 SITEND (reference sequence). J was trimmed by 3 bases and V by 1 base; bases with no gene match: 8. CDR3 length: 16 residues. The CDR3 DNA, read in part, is TGTGCCAGCAGTATAAGACCCGGGACAGAACAAGAC. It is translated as CASSIRPGTEQD. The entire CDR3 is CASSIRPGTEQDTQYF.

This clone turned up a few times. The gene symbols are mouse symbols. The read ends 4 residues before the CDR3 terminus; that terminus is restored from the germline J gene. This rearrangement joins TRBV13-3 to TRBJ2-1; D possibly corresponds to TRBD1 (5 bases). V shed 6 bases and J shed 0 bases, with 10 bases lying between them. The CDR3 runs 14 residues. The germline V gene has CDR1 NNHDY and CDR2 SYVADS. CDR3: CASTRTTNYAEQFF. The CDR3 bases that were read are TGTGCCAGCACTAGGACAACTAACTATGCT.

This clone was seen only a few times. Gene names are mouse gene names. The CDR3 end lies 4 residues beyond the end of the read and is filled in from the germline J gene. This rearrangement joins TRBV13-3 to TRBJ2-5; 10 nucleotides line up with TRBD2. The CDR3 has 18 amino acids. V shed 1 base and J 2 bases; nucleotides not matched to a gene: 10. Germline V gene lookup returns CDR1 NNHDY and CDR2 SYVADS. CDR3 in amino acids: CASSDPGGWGGAQDTQYF. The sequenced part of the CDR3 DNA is TGTGCCAGCAGTGATCCAGGGGGCTGGGGGGGCGCCCAAGAC.

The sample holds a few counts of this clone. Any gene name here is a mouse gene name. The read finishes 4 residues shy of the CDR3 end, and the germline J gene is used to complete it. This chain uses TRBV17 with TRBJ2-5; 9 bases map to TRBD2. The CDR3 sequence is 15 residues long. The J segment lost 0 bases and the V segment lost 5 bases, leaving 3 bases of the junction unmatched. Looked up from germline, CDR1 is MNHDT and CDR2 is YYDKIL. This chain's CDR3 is CASSRLGANQDTQYF. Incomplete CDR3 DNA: TGTGCTAGCAGTCGACTGGGGGCTAACCAAGAC.

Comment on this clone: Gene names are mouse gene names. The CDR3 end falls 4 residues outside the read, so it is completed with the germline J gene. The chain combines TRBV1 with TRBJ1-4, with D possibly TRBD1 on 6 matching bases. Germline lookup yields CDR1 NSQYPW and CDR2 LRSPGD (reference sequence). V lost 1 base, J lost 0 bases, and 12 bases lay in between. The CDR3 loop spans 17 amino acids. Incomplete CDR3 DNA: TGCACCTGCAGTGCAGTGGGGGGCGGCTTTTCCAACGAA. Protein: CTCSAVGGGFSNE. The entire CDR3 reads CTCSAVGGGFSNERLFF.

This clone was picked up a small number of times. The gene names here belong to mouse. The CDR3 is CASSDRDWGVEVFF. CDR3 DNA, as far as it was read: TGTGCCAGCAGTGATAGGGACTGGGGGGTA. The genes are TRBV13-3 and TRBJ1-1; maybe TRBD1 (5 bases). Read coverage stops 4 residues before the CDR3 terminus; the germline J gene supplies the remainder. The CDR3 is 14 residues long. The germline gives CDR1 NNHDY, CDR2 SYVADS.

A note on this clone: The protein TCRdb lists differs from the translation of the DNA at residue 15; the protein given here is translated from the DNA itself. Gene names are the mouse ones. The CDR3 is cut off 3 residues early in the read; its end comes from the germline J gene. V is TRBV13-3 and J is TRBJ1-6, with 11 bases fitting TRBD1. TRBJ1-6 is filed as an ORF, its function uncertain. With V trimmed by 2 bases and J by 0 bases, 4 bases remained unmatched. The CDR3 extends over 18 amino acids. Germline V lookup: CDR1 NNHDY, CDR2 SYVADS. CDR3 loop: CASSDPGQGVSYNSPLYF. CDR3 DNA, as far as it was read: TGTGCCAGCAGTGACCCGGGACAGGGGGTTTCCTATAATTCGCCC.

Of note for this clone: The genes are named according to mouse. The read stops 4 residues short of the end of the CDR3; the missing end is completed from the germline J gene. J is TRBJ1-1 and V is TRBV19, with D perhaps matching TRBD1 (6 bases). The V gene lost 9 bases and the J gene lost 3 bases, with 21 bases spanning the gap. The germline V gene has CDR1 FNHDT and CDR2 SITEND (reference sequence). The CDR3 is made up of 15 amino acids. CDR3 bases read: TGTGCCATCAGGCTCTTACAGGGAAGGGACACA. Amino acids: CAIRLLQGRDT. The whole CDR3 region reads CAIRLLQGRDTEVFF.

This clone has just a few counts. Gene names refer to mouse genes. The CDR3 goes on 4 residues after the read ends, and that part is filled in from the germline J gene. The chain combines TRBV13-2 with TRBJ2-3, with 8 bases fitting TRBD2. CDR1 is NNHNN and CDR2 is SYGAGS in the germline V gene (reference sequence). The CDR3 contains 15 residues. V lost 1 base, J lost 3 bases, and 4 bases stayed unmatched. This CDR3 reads CASGDLGGAAETLYF. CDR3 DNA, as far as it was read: TGTGCCAGCGGTGATCTGGGGGGCGCGGCAGAA.

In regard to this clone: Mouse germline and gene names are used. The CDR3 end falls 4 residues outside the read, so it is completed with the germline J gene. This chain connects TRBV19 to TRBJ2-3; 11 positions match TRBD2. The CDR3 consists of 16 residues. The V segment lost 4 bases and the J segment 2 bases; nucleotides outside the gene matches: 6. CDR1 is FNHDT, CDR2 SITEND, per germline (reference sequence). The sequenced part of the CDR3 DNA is TGTGCCAGCAGTCCTCACTGGGGGGGCGATGCAGAA. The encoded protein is CASSPHWGGDAE. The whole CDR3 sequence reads CASSPHWGGDAETLYF.

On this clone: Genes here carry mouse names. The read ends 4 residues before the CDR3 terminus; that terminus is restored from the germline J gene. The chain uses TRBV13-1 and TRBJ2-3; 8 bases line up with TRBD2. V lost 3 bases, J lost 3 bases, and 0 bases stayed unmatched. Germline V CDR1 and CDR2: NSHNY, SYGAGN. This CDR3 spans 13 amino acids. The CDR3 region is CASSVGGAETLYF. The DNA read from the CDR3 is TGTGCCAGCAGTGTGGGGGGGGCAGAA.

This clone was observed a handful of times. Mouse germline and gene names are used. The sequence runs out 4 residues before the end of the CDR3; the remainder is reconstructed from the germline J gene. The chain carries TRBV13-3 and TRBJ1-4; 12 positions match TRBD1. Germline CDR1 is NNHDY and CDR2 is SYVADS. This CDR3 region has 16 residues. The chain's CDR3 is CASSDGGTGGGERLFF. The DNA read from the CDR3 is TGTGCCAGCAGTGATGGCGGGACAGGGGGCGGCGAA.

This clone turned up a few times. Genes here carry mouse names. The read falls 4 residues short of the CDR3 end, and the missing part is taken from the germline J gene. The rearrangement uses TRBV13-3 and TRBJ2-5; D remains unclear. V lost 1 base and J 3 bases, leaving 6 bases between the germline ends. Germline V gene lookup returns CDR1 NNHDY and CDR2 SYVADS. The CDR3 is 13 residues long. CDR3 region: CASSDTVQDTQYF. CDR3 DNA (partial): TGTGCCAGCAGTGATACTGTTCAAGAC.

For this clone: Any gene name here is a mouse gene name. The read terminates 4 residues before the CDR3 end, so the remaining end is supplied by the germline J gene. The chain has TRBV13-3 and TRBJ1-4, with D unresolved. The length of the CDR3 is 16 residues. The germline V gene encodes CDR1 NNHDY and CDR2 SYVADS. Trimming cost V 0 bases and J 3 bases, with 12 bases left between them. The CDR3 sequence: CASSDAAQFTNERLFF. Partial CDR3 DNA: TGTGCCAGCAGTGATGCGGCACAGTTTACCAACGAA.

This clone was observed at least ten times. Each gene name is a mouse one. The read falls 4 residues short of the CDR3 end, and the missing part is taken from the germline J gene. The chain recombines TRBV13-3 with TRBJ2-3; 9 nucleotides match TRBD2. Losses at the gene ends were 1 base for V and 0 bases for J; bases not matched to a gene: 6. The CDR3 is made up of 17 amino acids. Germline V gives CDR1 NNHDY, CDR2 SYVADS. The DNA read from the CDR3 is TGTGCCAGCAGTGATTCACTGGGGGGCTCTAGTGCAGAA. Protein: CASSDSLGGSSAE. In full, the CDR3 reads CASSDSLGGSSAETLYF.